This is a list of T cell receptor beta chains from one sample in a study of blood T cell repertoires in COVID-19. Sequenced by immunoSEQ multiplex PCR; TCRdb stores in-frame clones only, minus some. The sample includes around 97,000 clones, around 87% seen only once; the top ten take roughly 21%. The specimen sequenced was peripheral blood. The receptors shown here come from a human donor in a cohort sampled during active COVID-19. The CDR3 runs from the conserved cysteine through the conserved F or W. D genes are given only for firm matches. The size entry is marked missing in some rows and otherwise reads once, few, many or a size class.

j_gene: TRBJ2-3
len: 15
v_gene: TRBV21-1
d_gene: NA
abundance: NA
CDR3nt: TGTGCCAGCAGTCAGGGGACAGGGGGCACAGATACGCAGTATTTT
CDR3aa: CASSQGTGGTDTQYF

j_gene: TRBJ2-7
len: 17
v_gene: TRBV5-1
d_gene: TRBD1
abundance: NA
CDR3nt: TGCGCCAGCAGCTTCTCATCCGGGACAGCCGACTCCTACGAGCAGTACTTC
CDR3aa: CASSFSSGTADSYEQYF

j_gene: TRBJ2-2
len: 18
v_gene: TRBV7-6
d_gene: NA
abundance: NA
CDR3nt: TGTGCCAGCAGCTTAGAGGTTCGGACAGCTACCTACACCGGGGAGCTGTTTTTT
CDR3aa: CASSLEVRTATYTGELFF

j_gene: TRBJ2-7
len: 15
v_gene: TRBV6-5
d_gene: TRBD1
abundance: NA
CDR3nt: TGTGCCAGCAGTTACTCGGGGACAGGGACCTACGAGCAGTACTTC
CDR3aa: CASSYSGTGTYEQYF

j_gene: TRBJ2-1
len: 12
v_gene: TRBV10-3
d_gene: TRBD1
abundance: NA
CDR3nt: TGTGCCATCAGAGGGACAGGAGATGAGCAGTTCTTC
CDR3aa: CAIRGTGDEQFF

j_gene: TRBJ2-7
len: 19
v_gene: TRBV3-1/TRBV3-2
d_gene: TRBD2
abundance: NA
CDR3nt: TGTGCCAGCAGCCAACCCCCGGGACTAGCGGGAGGATCCCCCTACGAGCAGTACTTC
CDR3aa: CASSQPPGLAGGSPYEQYF

j_gene: TRBJ1-3
len: 15
v_gene: TRBV30
d_gene: NA
abundance: NA
CDR3nt: TGTGCCTGGAGGTCCCCCCCCCTATCTGGAAACACCATATATTTT
CDR3aa: CAWRSPPLSGNTIYF

j_gene: TRBJ2-5
len: 19
v_gene: TRBV5-1
d_gene: TRBD2
abundance: NA
CDR3nt: TGCGCCAGCAGCTTGATACCTCCCGGGACTAGCGGGGAGCAAGAGACCCAGTACTTC
CDR3aa: CASSLIPPGTSGEQETQYF

j_gene: TRBJ2-2
len: 16
v_gene: TRBV4-3
d_gene: NA
abundance: NA
CDR3nt: TGCGCCAGCAGCCAAGATGGCCAAACGAACACCGGGGAGCTGTTTTTT
CDR3aa: CASSQDGQTNTGELFF

j_gene: TRBJ1-2
len: 15
v_gene: TRBV9
d_gene: NA
abundance: NA
CDR3nt: TGTGCCAGCAGCGTAGCTACAGCCACTAACTATGGCTACACCTTC
CDR3aa: CASSVATATNYGYTF

j_gene: TRBJ2-5
len: 13
v_gene: TRBV18
d_gene: NA
abundance: NA
CDR3nt: TGTGCCAGCTCACCAAGTCGGTCAGAGACCCAGTACTTC
CDR3aa: CASSPSRSETQYF

j_gene: TRBJ2-5
len: 16
v_gene: TRBV24-1
d_gene: TRBD1
abundance: NA
CDR3nt: TGTGCCACCAGTGATAGGGGACAGTTCACCCAAGAGACCCAGTACTTC
CDR3aa: CATSDRGQFTQETQYF

j_gene: TRBJ2-3
len: 16
v_gene: TRBV7-8
d_gene: NA
abundance: NA
CDR3nt: TGTGCCAGCACCCTACTCCAGGGCGATAGCACAGATACGCAGTATTTT
CDR3aa: CASTLLQGDSTDTQYF

j_gene: TRBJ1-2
len: 11
v_gene: TRBV20-1
d_gene: NA
abundance: NA
CDR3nt: TGCAGTGCTAGGGGAGGGAATGGCTACACCTTC
CDR3aa: CSARGGNGYTF

j_gene: TRBJ2-1
len: 15
v_gene: TRBV6-5
d_gene: TRBD2
abundance: once
CDR3nt: TGTGCCACCAGGCGGGGGGTGGGCTCCTACAATGAGCAGTTCTTC
CDR3aa: CATRRGVGSYNEQFF